This is a list of T cell receptor beta chains from one sample in a study of cytomegalovirus exposure and HLA in healthy donors. The data were produced by immunoSEQ multiplex PCR, yet TCRdb's version contains in-frame clones alone and is incomplete. The table lists under 250,000 clones, roughly 91% of them singletons, with 1.5% to 2.5% in the top ten. Source material: PBMCs. The receptor source for this set is a woman aged 18-29 years in good health and CMV-seropositive. The CDR3 runs from the conserved cysteine through the conserved F or W.

cdr3_aa: CASRGIRGHNEQFF
j_call: TRBJ2-1
v_call: TRBV27

cdr3_aa: CASSTGLQDEQFF
j_call: TRBJ2-1
v_call: TRBV7-3

cdr3_aa: CASSRDRASTDTQYF
j_call: TRBJ2-3
v_call: TRBV2

cdr3_aa: CASSLSLTSGTSYEQYF
j_call: TRBJ2-7
v_call: TRBV5-1

cdr3_aa: CASSDVNKGETQYF
j_call: TRBJ2-5
v_call: TRBV11-1

cdr3_aa: CASSLAGGPYNEQFF
j_call: TRBJ2-1
v_call: TRBV27

cdr3_aa: CASRPLGDEKLFF
j_call: TRBJ1-4
v_call: TRBV6-5

cdr3_aa: CASSQPGQGARGYTF
j_call: TRBJ1-2
v_call: TRBV4-1

cdr3_aa: CASRPSSGRINIQYF
j_call: TRBJ2-4
v_call: TRBV5-1

cdr3_aa: CASSFGGLGNQPQHF
j_call: TRBJ1-5
v_call: TRBV27

cdr3_aa: CASSVDGPGVGYTF
j_call: TRBJ1-2
v_call: TRBV9

cdr3_aa: CASSPETGSIFYGYTF
j_call: TRBJ1-2
v_call: TRBV27

cdr3_aa: CASSEGASGREEQFF
j_call: TRBJ2-1
v_call: TRBV27

cdr3_aa: CASGVNEKLFF
j_call: TRBJ1-4
v_call: TRBV19

cdr3_aa: CASSAPLSGSAYEQYF
j_call: TRBJ2-7
v_call: TRBV7-9

cdr3_aa: CASSLAGGGGNTIYF
j_call: TRBJ1-3
v_call: TRBV13

cdr3_aa: CASSSTGLVYTEAFF
j_call: TRBJ1-1
v_call: TRBV7-9

cdr3_aa: CAITQGEGTEAFF
j_call: TRBJ1-1
v_call: TRBV2

cdr3_aa: CASGTSEYNEQFF
j_call: TRBJ2-1
v_call: TRBV6-1

cdr3_aa: CSVDGDRGTSEQYF
j_call: TRBJ2-7
v_call: TRBV29-1

cdr3_aa: CASRPTGARGQPQHF
j_call: TRBJ1-5
v_call: TRBV10-2

cdr3_aa: CASSYATGATEQYF
j_call: TRBJ2-7
v_call: TRBV6-6

cdr3_aa: CASSVRDSYGYTF
j_call: TRBJ1-2
v_call: TRBV6-5

cdr3_aa: CASWGTRRLYEQYF
j_call: TRBJ2-7
v_call: TRBV28

cdr3_aa: CASRKLAGVSYEQYF
j_call: TRBJ2-7
v_call: TRBV28

cdr3_aa: CASSLAGLAYNEQFF
j_call: TRBJ2-1
v_call: TRBV7-3

cdr3_aa: CAWSKGLSSYNEQFF
j_call: TRBJ2-1
v_call: TRBV30

cdr3_aa: CASSGELSMEQYF
j_call: TRBJ2-7
v_call: TRBV7-9

cdr3_aa: CASSAGATNEQFF
j_call: TRBJ2-1
v_call: TRBV7-8

cdr3_aa: CASSSSFKQFF
j_call: TRBJ2-1
v_call: TRBV7-2

cdr3_aa: CATSREWRDNEQFF
j_call: TRBJ2-1
v_call: TRBV15

cdr3_aa: CAWSVGVSRGGLADTQYF
j_call: TRBJ2-3
v_call: TRBV30

cdr3_aa: CASSRTGSGEAFF
j_call: TRBJ1-1
v_call: TRBV4-1

cdr3_aa: CASSLSSTHEQYF
j_call: TRBJ2-7
v_call: TRBV27

cdr3_aa: CASSVAQEGVTGELFF
j_call: TRBJ2-2
v_call: TRBV9

cdr3_aa: CASSPRGGPTYEQYF
j_call: TRBJ2-7
v_call: TRBV7-3

cdr3_aa: CASLYDSGYYNEQFF
j_call: TRBJ2-1
v_call: TRBV19

cdr3_aa: CASSFISGFNEQYF
j_call: TRBJ2-7
v_call: TRBV5-1

cdr3_aa: CASSPDRGRGQPQHF
j_call: TRBJ1-5
v_call: TRBV27

cdr3_aa: CASSMSQGPTEAFF
j_call: TRBJ1-1
v_call: TRBV19

cdr3_aa: CASSPREQGARGNTIYF
j_call: TRBJ1-3
v_call: TRBV18

cdr3_aa: CSVEDYGVEETQYF
j_call: TRBJ2-5
v_call: TRBV29-1

cdr3_aa: CASSYTTGDSNQPQHF
j_call: TRBJ1-5
v_call: TRBV6-6

cdr3_aa: CGLRRALGGEEYF
j_call: TRBJ2-7
v_call: TRBV30

cdr3_aa: CASSVALGEFNEKLFF
j_call: TRBJ1-4
v_call: TRBV9

cdr3_aa: CASSPPTTSDGVGTQYF
j_call: TRBJ2-3
v_call: TRBV18

cdr3_aa: CASSPGEYQGGETQYF
j_call: TRBJ2-5
v_call: TRBV5-1

cdr3_aa: CASRFSGGDTEAFF
j_call: TRBJ1-1
v_call: TRBV27

cdr3_aa: CASSFASGGGADTQYF
j_call: TRBJ2-3
v_call: TRBV5-1

cdr3_aa: CASSFDRGEPQHF
j_call: TRBJ1-5
v_call: TRBV28

cdr3_aa: CASKKIQGPHEQYF
j_call: TRBJ2-7
v_call: TRBV25-1

cdr3_aa: CAWSGWGGTSGANVLTF
j_call: TRBJ2-6
v_call: TRBV30